This T cell receptor beta chain is from a study of shared clonotypes between healthy human individuals. Overall study: There were three CD4 naive, three CD4 memory, two CD8 naive and one CD8 memory plates per donor.

CDR3 length equals 14 residues. Germline assignment: CDR1 ENHRY and CDR2 SYGVKD. Trimming took 6 bases from V and 1 from J; bases not matched to a gene: 1. Here immunoSEQ multiplex PCR was the method, and the copy in TCRdb shows in-frame clones only, minus some. In the table there are over a million clones, 95% to 99% of which are singletons. About this clone itself: The antigen remains undetermined.

Regarding the study as a whole: Among a few donors, roughly 5% of naive CD4 clonotypes were found in common. Sorted-subset samples were not fully sequenced, rarefaction indicated. All-four-donor shared clonotypes had higher generation probabilities than non-shared clonotypes did.

The J gene is TRBJ2-2, the V gene TRBV10-3; 8 nucleotides line up with TRBD1. The TCR comes from a man in his thirties or forties in good health. The sample taken for sequencing was naive CD4+ T cells sorted from blood. Subset specified: CD45RA+ positively selected. This chain's CDR3 is CAIRGTGNTGELFF. The CDR3 DNA reads as TGTGCCATCAGGGGGACAGGGAACACCGGGGAGCTGTTTTTT.